This entry features one T cell receptor (beta chain) sequence. The antigen remains undetermined. Only in-frame clones appear in the TCRdb table, and some are missing; sequencing was by immunoSEQ multiplex PCR. The data show 150,000 to 200,000 clones, 86% seen once. The data originate from a study of cytomegalovirus exposure and HLA in healthy donors. The study's findings and limits: In a later analysis, first-cohort TCR clusters were found to tend to co-occur in the 130 or so validation repertoires. Researchers catalogued 164 TCR beta chains as cytomegalovirus-associated.

The donors were part of the validation cohort, which consisted of roughly 120 subjects and was separate from the first cohort of under 850 subjects. Germline V gives CDR1 SGHNT, CDR2 YYREEE (reference sequence). With V trimmed by 1 base and J by 1 base, 7 bases remained unmatched. The CDR3 consists of 18 residues. The sequence was obtained from a woman between 18 and 30 years old in good health and CMV-seronegative. What was sequenced was PBMCs. The chain couples TRBV5-4 to TRBJ2-1; 11 nucleotides agree with TRBD1. CDR3 nucleotide sequence: TGTGCCAGCAGCTTGCTACCCGGGACAGGGGGATCCTACAATGAGCAGTTCTTC. As protein: CASSLLPGTGGSYNEQFF.